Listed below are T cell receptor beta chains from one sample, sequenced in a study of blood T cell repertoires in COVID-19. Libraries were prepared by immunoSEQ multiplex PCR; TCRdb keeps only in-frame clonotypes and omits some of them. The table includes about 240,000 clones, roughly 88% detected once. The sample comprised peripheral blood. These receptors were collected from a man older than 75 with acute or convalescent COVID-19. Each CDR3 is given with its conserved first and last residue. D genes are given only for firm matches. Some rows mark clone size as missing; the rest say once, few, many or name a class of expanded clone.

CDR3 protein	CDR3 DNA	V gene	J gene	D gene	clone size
CASSQEGVGAFF	TGTGCCAGCAGCCAAGAAGGGGTTGGTGCTTTCTTT	TRBV3-1/TRBV3-2	TRBJ1-1	.	.
CASSPRLATYNEQFF	TGCGCCAGCAGCCCGCGACTAGCTACCTACAATGAGCAGTTCTTC	TRBV5-1	TRBJ2-1	TRBD2	.
CASSLRTGGDNQPQHF	TGCGCCAGCAGCTTGAGGACAGGGGGCGATAATCAGCCCCAGCATTTT	TRBV5-1	TRBJ1-5	TRBD1	.
CASLDRKDTEAFF	TGTGCCAGCCTAGACAGAAAGGACACTGAAGCTTTCTTT	TRBV2	TRBJ1-1	.	once
CASSLSGSGGADTQYF	TGTGCCAGCAGCTTATCGGGCAGCGGGGGGGCAGATACGCAGTATTTT	TRBV11-2	TRBJ2-3	TRBD2	once
CASRPHGRGETQYF	TGTGCCAGCAGACCCCACGGCAGGGGAGAGACCCAGTACTTC	TRBV6-5	TRBJ2-5	.	.
CASSPKQGAYEQYF	TGTGCCAGCTCACCAAAACAGGGTGCCTACGAGCAGTACTTC	TRBV18	TRBJ2-7	.	.
CASFKETQYF	TGTGCCAGCTTTAAAGAGACCCAGTACTTC	TRBV6-6	TRBJ2-5	.	.
CASSTLLATGTSNTEAFF	TGTGCCAGCTCCACACTTCTTGCTACCGGGACATCAAACACTGAAGCTTTCTTT	TRBV18	TRBJ1-1	.	.
CASSYSRVSYEQYF	TGTGCCAGCAGTTATTCGCGGGTGTCCTACGAGCAGTACTTC	TRBV28	TRBJ2-7	.	.
CASSDEGPGGNTIYF	TGTGCCAGCAGTGATGAAGGCCCGGGGGGAAACACCATATATTTT	TRBV6-1	TRBJ1-3	.	once
CASSPRIYPTGEQFF	TGTGCCAGCAGCCCCCGAATCTACCCAACGGGTGAGCAGTTCTTC	TRBV3-1/TRBV3-2	TRBJ2-1	.	.
CASSSAYNEQFF	TGTGCCAGCAGTTCCGCCTACAATGAGCAGTTCTTC	TRBV12-3/TRBV12-4	TRBJ2-1	.	.
CASSLVGSRETQYF	TGTGCCAGCAGCTTAGTGGGTTCTAGGGAGACCCAGTACTTC	TRBV11-2	TRBJ2-5	.	.
CASSQDSRTGRGYEQYF	TGTGCCAGCAGCCAAGATAGCAGGACAGGGAGGGGCTACGAGCAGTACTTC	TRBV4-2	TRBJ2-7	.	.
CASSPGPATIYF	TGTGCCAGCTCACCAGGGCCGGCCACCATATATTTT	TRBV18	TRBJ1-3	.	.
CAISELAGGNSPLHF	TGTGCCATCAGTGAGCTGGCAGGGGGGAATTCACCCCTCCACTTT	TRBV10-3	TRBJ1-6	TRBD1	once
CASRGQGRQPQHF	TGTGCCAGCAGGGGACAGGGTAGACAGCCCCAGCATTTT	TRBV2	TRBJ1-5	TRBD1	.
CASSVGGGPRAQHF	TGTGCCAGCAGCGTAGGGGGAGGTCCCAGGGCCCAGCATTTT	TRBV9	TRBJ1-5	.	.
CASSIRQGASTNEKLFF	TGTGCCAGTAGTATTCGGCAGGGGGCCTCAACTAATGAAAAACTGTTTTTT	TRBV19	TRBJ1-4	TRBD1	.
CASTPGGNVDTQYF	TGTGCCAGCACTCCGGGAGGGAACGTCGATACGCAGTATTTT	TRBV21-1	TRBJ2-3	.	.
CASRRRQGVGETQYF	TGTGCCAGCAGGCGCCGACAGGGGGTGGGAGAGACCCAGTACTTC	TRBV7-2	TRBJ2-5	TRBD1	once
CASSIARGVRVQPQHF	TGTGCCAGTAGTATAGCCAGGGGGGTTAGGGTTCAGCCCCAGCATTTT	TRBV19	TRBJ1-5	TRBD1	.
CASSLRRGATGELFF	TGTGCCAGCAGCTTAAGGCGGGGGGCCACCGGGGAGCTGTTTTTT	TRBV13	TRBJ2-2	TRBD2	.
CASSLNGGTNEKLFF	TGTGCCAGCAGCCTGAACGGGGGTACTAATGAAAAACTGTTTTTT	TRBV3-1/TRBV3-2	TRBJ1-4	.	once
CASSRTAGEKQFF	TGTGCCAGCAGTAGAACAGCGGGGGAGAAACAGTTCTTC	TRBV6-5	TRBJ2-1	TRBD2	.
CASSAGTSLRGGELFF	TGTGCCAGCAGCGCCGGGACTTCTTTAAGGGGCGGGGAGCTGTTTTTT	TRBV7-6	TRBJ2-2	.	.
CASSLWQMGETQYF	TGTGCCAGCAGTTTATGGCAAATGGGCGAGACCCAGTACTTC	TRBV28	TRBJ2-5	.	.
CASSLPTGGRNTIYF	TGCGCCAGCAGCTTGCCCACAGGGGGGCGAAACACCATATATTTT	TRBV5-1	TRBJ1-3	TRBD1	.
CASSLQASSYTDTQYF	TGTGCCAGCAGCTTACAGGCCTCAAGCTACACAGATACGCAGTATTTT	TRBV7-2	TRBJ2-3	.	.
CASSLPGIGGDEQFF	TGTGCCAGCAGTTTACCAGGAATAGGGGGCGATGAGCAGTTCTTC	TRBV28	TRBJ2-1	TRBD1	.
CSVGFGLKYNEQFF	TGCAGCGTTGGTTTCGGACTCAAATACAATGAGCAGTTCTTC	TRBV29-1	TRBJ2-1	.	.
CASNWGDTEAFF	TGTGCCAGCAACTGGGGGGACACTGAAGCTTTCTTT	TRBV2	TRBJ1-1	.	.